This T cell receptor (beta chain) was sequenced for a study of T cell responses to AZD1222 COVID-19 vaccine. Points from the study as a whole: Donors in the cohort were predominantly white British and more often female, and clonal diversity was possibly underestimated. Researchers report vaccine-associated CD4 TCRs spanning spike, with dominance at 160-218 and 743-854. Unmutated variant regions are reportedly targeted by nearly half of spike-specific TCRs.

Data came from immunoSEQ multiplex PCR; TCRdb stores just in-frame clones and leaves some out. The sample holds more than 80,000 clones, roughly 88% seen once. Trimming took off 2 bases at V and 4 bases at J, with 12 bases between the two ends. Germline-derived CDR1 and CDR2 are LGHDT and YNNKEL (reference sequence). The CDR3 length is 15 residues. Worth noting for this clone: Its antigen is not known.

This receptor was obtained from an adult in good health. Sample: peripheral blood, taken on day 0 of MenACWY control vaccination. The rearrangement links TRBV3-1 (or the pseudogene TRBV3-2) to TRBJ1-5; a possible D gene is TRBD1 (6 bases). CDR3: CASSQRAGDNQPQHF. The CDR3 DNA reads TGTGCCAGCAGCCAACGGGCAGGGGATAATCAGCCCCAGCATTTT.